The 19 T cell receptor beta chains below come from one sample, sequenced in a study of T cell responses to AZD1222 COVID-19 vaccine. TCRdb keeps only in-frame clones here, not all; method: immunoSEQ multiplex PCR. The sample shows under 150,000 clones, approximately 88% of them seen only once. Sequencing used peripheral blood, obtained on day 0 of AZD1222 vaccination. The receptors were sampled from an adult in good health.

The gene calls are TRBV24-1 and TRBJ2-2, with D maybe TRBD2 (6 bases). The germline CDR1 and CDR2 sequences are KGHDR and SFDVKD. Trimming removed 7 bases from V and 4 bases from J, with 12 bases in between. The CDR3 is made up of 14 amino acids. CDR3 DNA sequence: TGTGCCACCAGCGGGACCGGGGGCACCGGGGAGCTGTTTTTT. Translation gives CATSGTGGTGELFF.

The V gene is TRBV9, the J gene TRBJ2-1; D unresolved. CDR1 and CDR2 (germline): SGDLS, YYNGEE. V lost 4 bases and J 6 bases, leaving 20 bases between the germline ends. The length of the CDR3 is 16 residues. The CDR3 sequence is CASSPRASYTGNEQFF. The CDR3 DNA is TGTGCCAGCAGCCCTCGTGCCAGCTATACGGGCAATGAGCAGTTCTTC. The full variable domain, with the rest looked up from reference TRBV9 and TRBJ2-1, is DSGVTQTPKHLITATGQRVTLRCSPRSGDLSVYWYQQSLDQGLQFLIQYYNGEERAKGNILERFSAQQFPDLHSELNLSSLELGDSALYFCASSPRASYTGNEQFFGPGTRLTVL.

This rearrangement joins TRBV7-9 to TRBJ1-6; weak D call: TRBD1 (6 bases). Deletions cut 9 bases from V and 8 bases from J, with 20 bases between. The CDR3 is made up of 15 amino acids. Per germline, CDR1 SEHNR and CDR2 FQNEAQ (reference sequence). In nucleotides, the CDR3 is TGTGCCAGTGGCGGGGGGGCCCATCGTTATTCACCCCTCCACTTT. Protein product: CASGGGAHRYSPLHF.

The V gene is TRBV15, the J gene TRBJ1-3, with TRBD1 matching over 7 bases. J was trimmed by 0 bases and V by 1 base; bases with no gene match: 3. Looked up from germline, CDR1 is LNHNV and CDR2 is YYDKDF (reference sequence). This CDR3 is 16 amino acids long. The DNA for the CDR3 is TGTGCCACCAGCAGAGTTGGGGACAGCTCTGGAAACACCATATATTTT. Translated, it gives CATSRVGDSSGNTIYF.

Written as DNA, the CDR3 is TGTGCCAGCAGCCTGGGACCCCTGATGGGGACTGAAGCTTTCTTT. Translating gives CASSLGPLMGTEAFF. V gene TRBV3-1 (or the pseudogene TRBV3-2) combines with J gene TRBJ1-1; maybe TRBD1 (5 bases). The CDR3 is made up of 15 amino acids. V shed 4 bases and J shed 5 bases, with 17 bases lying between them. From germline, CDR1 is LGHDT and CDR2 YNNKEL (reference sequence).

The chain recombines TRBV15 with TRBJ1-4; TRBD1 aligns across 8 bases. Germline lookup yields CDR1 LNHNV and CDR2 YYDKDF (reference sequence). The V segment lost 0 bases and the J segment 5 bases; nucleotides outside the gene matches: 5. CDR3 length: 16 residues. CDR3 residues: CATSRDVAGGNEKLFF. In DNA, the CDR3 is TGTGCCACCAGCAGAGATGTGGCAGGGGGCAATGAAAAACTGTTTTTT.

The chain links TRBV5-1 to TRBJ1-2; D is uncertain. Germline V CDR1 and CDR2: SGHRS, YFSETQ. This CDR3 contains 13 residues. V was trimmed by 3 bases and J by 8 bases, leaving 14 bases between them. The CDR3 region is CASSWEDDFGYTF. The CDR3 DNA follows: TGCGCCAGCAGCTGGGAGGACGATTTCGGCTACACCTTC.

The V and J genes are TRBV5-1 and TRBJ1-1, with D tentatively TRBD1 (6 bases). This CDR3 is 13 amino acids long. Germline-derived CDR1 and CDR2 are SGHRS and YFSETQ. V shed 1 base and J shed 5 bases, with 9 bases lying between them. CDR3 region: CASSLMGATEAFF. CDR3 in DNA: TGCGCCAGCAGCTTGATGGGGGCTACTGAAGCTTTCTTT.

The chain carries TRBV7-9 and TRBJ2-7; no reliable D call. The CDR3 loop spans 11 amino acids. V lost 8 bases and J 2 bases, leaving 7 bases between the germline ends. Germline V gives CDR1 SEHNR, CDR2 FQNEAQ (reference sequence). The DNA of the CDR3 is TGTGCCAGCGGAGTTACCTACGAGCAGTACTTC. This translates into CASGVTYEQYF. The full variable domain, rest sourced from reference TRBV7-9 and TRBJ2-7, is DTGVSQNPRHKITKRGQNVTFRCDPISEHNRLYWYRQTLGQGPEFLTYFQNEAQLEKSRLLSDRFSAERPKGSFSTLEIQRTEQGDSAMYLCASGVTYEQYFGPGTRLTVT.

Concerning this clone itself: Other DNA sequences in this specimen translate into the identical CDR3. The gene calls are TRBV18 and TRBJ2-5; D ambiguous. The germline CDR1 and CDR2 sequences are KGHSH and LQKENI. Trimming took 3 bases from V and 3 from J, leaving 8 bases between them. The CDR3 is 13 residues long. CDR3 residues: CASSPSAKETQYF. CDR3 sequence (DNA): TGTGCCAGCTCACCGTCAGCCAAAGAGACCCAGTACTTC.

The gene calls are TRBV7-2 and TRBJ2-2, with 8 positions matching TRBD2. CDR3 length equals 16 residues. V lost 5 bases and J lost 4; bases outside the gene matches: 9. Per germline, CDR1 SGHTA and CDR2 FQGNSA. CDR3 sequence: CASSPGGLARTGELFF. Here the CDR3 DNA reads TGTGCCAGCAGCCCAGGCGGACTAGCTCGCACCGGGGAGCTGTTTTTT.

The chain is built from TRBV4-2 and TRBJ2-2; a weak D match, TRBD2 (6 bases). Trimming cost V 0 bases and J 0 bases, with 11 bases left between them. Germline assignment: CDR1 LGHNA and CDR2 YNFKEQ. This CDR3 spans 17 amino acids. The CDR3 here is CASSQDPQRANTGELFF. CDR3 coding DNA: TGTGCCAGCAGCCAAGATCCCCAGCGGGCGAACACCGGGGAGCTGTTTTTT.

J is TRBJ1-1 and V is TRBV5-1; TRBD1 aligns across 9 bases. V trimming: 2 bases; J trimming: 3 bases; junction bases outside the gene matches: 8. Germline CDR1 reads SGHRS; CDR2 reads YFSETQ. The CDR3 has 16 residues. The CDR3 nucleotides read TGCGCCAGCAGCTTAAATCCGGGACAGGGATACACTGAAGCTTTCTTT. Protein sequence: CASSLNPGQGYTEAFF.

The chain is built from TRBV7-2 and TRBJ1-2; a possible D gene is TRBD1 (5 bases). Germline V gene data show CDR1 as SGHTA and CDR2 as FQGNSA. CDR3 length: 13 amino acids. V was trimmed by 4 bases and J by 7 bases, leaving 13 bases between them. The CDR3 loop reads CASSSARVGGYTF. The CDR3 nucleotides are TGTGCCAGCAGCTCGGCCAGGGTGGGTGGCTACACCTTC.

V and J are TRBV10-3 and TRBJ1-2; D might be TRBD1 (5 bases). The ends were cut back, 4 bases at V and 6 bases at J, with 15 bases in the middle. The CDR3 has 14 residues. Germline CDR1 reads ENHRY; CDR2 reads SYGVKD. The CDR3 here is CAISVRDGSDGYTF. Written as DNA, the CDR3 is TGTGCCATCAGTGTAAGGGACGGATCTGATGGCTACACCTTC.

The chain is built from TRBV28 and TRBJ1-3, with D uncertain. Trimming removed 5 bases from V and 0 bases from J, with 17 bases in between. Germline CDR1 MDHEN, CDR2 SYDVKM. This CDR3 comprises 17 residues. This CDR3 is CASSQPASASSGNTIYF. CDR3 in DNA: TGTGCCAGCAGTCAGCCCGCTTCCGCGAGCTCTGGAAACACCATATATTTT.

The chain joins TRBV30 to TRBJ1-2; tentative D call: TRBD1 (5 bases). The ends were cut back, 0 bases at V and 8 bases at J, with 16 bases in the middle. This CDR3 has 14 amino acids. Germline CDR1 is GTSNPN and CDR2 is SVGIG (reference sequence). The CDR3 region has the DNA TGTGCCTGGAGTGTACAGGCCGGTCATGGCGGCTACACCTTC. This gives the protein CAWSVQAGHGGYTF.

The chain employs TRBV19 and TRBJ1-5; a possible D gene is TRBD1 (6 bases). The germline CDR1 and CDR2 sequences are LNHDA and SQIVND (reference sequence). The CDR3 spans 15 residues. Trimming cost V 0 bases and J 4 bases, with 10 bases left between them. CDR3 DNA sequence: TGTGCCAGTAGTATAGACGGACAGTTGAATCAGCCCCAGCATTTT. Its translation: CASSIDGQLNQPQHF.

The chain recombines TRBV19 with TRBJ2-2; TRBD2 matches 9 bases. Germline values: CDR1 LNHDA, CDR2 SQIVND (reference sequence). This CDR3 has 14 amino acids. J gave up 5 bases and V 10 bases, and 8 bases lay outside the gene matches. The CDR3 DNA is TGTGCCACCACTTCTAGCGGGGCGACCGGGGAGCTGTTTTTT. Protein sequence: CATTSSGATGELFF.